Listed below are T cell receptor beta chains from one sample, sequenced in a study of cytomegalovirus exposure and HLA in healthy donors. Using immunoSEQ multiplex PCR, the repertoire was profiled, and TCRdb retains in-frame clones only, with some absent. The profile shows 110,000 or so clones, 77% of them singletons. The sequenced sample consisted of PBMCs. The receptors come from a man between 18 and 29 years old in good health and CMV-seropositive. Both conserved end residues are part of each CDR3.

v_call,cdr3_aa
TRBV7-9,CASSSVRDRGGGYTF
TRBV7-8,CASSFPGLAGWNEQFF
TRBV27,CASSLQSGGSYGYTF
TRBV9,CASSATGMNTEAFF
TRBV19,CASRTGLAGGDTGELFF
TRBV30,CAWSVSGYSNQPQHF
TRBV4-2,CASSPGGSGTRGADTQYF
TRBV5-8,CASSPDSGSGNTIYF
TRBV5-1,CASSLGTSGANGLTF
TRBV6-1,CASSVDRAEGYTF
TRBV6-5,CASSSTGENYDEQYF
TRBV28,CASSYGGLPLVGELFF
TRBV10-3,CAISEDQGLEGYTF
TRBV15,CATSRDQQGGNTIYF
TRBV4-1,CASSHAGGTGELFF
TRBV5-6,CASRSDRGNYGYTF
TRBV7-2,CASSLSVFAGGTYTQYF
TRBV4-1,CASSQDGVAGETQYF
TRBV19,CASKTLHEGGGEQYF
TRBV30,CAWSRQLTEAFF
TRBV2,CASSVRLLKQYF
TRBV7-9,CASSLTGSRNSPLHF
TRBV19,CASRRDPNTEAFF
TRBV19,CASSISVAGGANGLTF
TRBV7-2,CASSSSTPGRRNTIYF
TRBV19,CASSPPGVRGTQYF
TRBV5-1,CASSLAAGQGSPDPEAFF
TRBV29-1,CSVYRQGIGPDTQYF
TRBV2,CASISDRGPVGNQPQHF
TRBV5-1,CASSQGQGLNSPLHF
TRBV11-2,CASTKERLNSPLHF
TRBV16,CASSQSQGTIYGYTF
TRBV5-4,CASSLVTGEVEAFF
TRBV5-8,CASSPGQHSGANVLTF
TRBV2,CASSGSAGGGTEAFF
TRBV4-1,CASSHLAGVGNEQFF
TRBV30,CAWTKAGRSGNTIYF
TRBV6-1,CASIPSGNYEQYF
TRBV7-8,CASSIGSKGNYGYTF
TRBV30,CAWNGPRFSGANGLTF
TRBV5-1,CASNPAGGSYNEQFF
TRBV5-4,CASSPRWDSTEAFF
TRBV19,CASSITVYGYTF
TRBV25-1,CASRRGAGEKLFF
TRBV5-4,CASSLTGGGNQPQHF
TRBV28,CATRALEAGENTEAFF
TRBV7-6,CASSPDIRPEAFF
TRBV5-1,CASSLARSGINTGELFF
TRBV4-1,CASSPFITYSSGNTIYF
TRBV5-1,CASSFWSAANTEAFF
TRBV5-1,CASSDGLTGNTIYF
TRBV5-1,CASSLTGTALRDSQYF
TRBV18,CASSQRRVSTEAFF
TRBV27,CASSLTVYSNQPQHF